This TCR beta chain was sequenced during a study of blood T cells in healthy people across ages. Together with a sample-barcoded 5' primer, a J-beta primer mix was included in a second PCR lasting about 7 to 11 cycles. A minimum of 2.5 million CDR3-containing paired-end reads was obtained for each sample. TCRdb redid the calling of the 5' RACE reads with MiXCR, one entry per CDR3 protein. The table has about 500,000 distinct CDR3 sequences, 24% seen once; the top ten hold roughly 10%. This clonotype was observed many times. CDR3 length equals 11 residues. Looked up from germline, CDR1 is MGHDK and CDR2 is SYGVNS. Deletions cut 2 bases from V and 7 bases from J, with 3 bases between. This sample was shared with a second study, whose subject was T cells of mothers and their children. This second study says: For cDNA synthesis, the complete extracted RNA was used (roughly 1.4 ug per 15 ul). Each child gave some 3 million TCR beta CDR3 reads (each mother, over 9 million).

This TCR derives from a boy younger than 18 in good health. The sequenced sample was blood. The genes are TRBV25-1 and TRBJ1-5, with D hard to call. The CDR3 DNA reads as TGTGCCAGCAGTGAAAGACAGCCCCAGCATTTT. This gives the protein CASSERQPQHF.